This T cell receptor beta chain was recovered during a study of cytomegalovirus exposure and HLA in healthy donors (dated by TCRdb to the late 2010s). About the study as a whole: According to an earlier analysis of a few hundred of the donors, some 180 million T cells yielded 120 million or so unique TCR beta sequences and 250 to 350 Gb of sequence data. A later analysis re-analyzed previously published TCR beta repertoires from roughly 630 donors and added high-resolution HLA genotyping to study TCR occurrence patterns. Among the approximately 420 genotyped donors, approximately 77% belonged to the genetic ancestry cluster associated with self-reported Caucasian donors. Rather than using new phenotypic data, the later analysis identified candidate immune exposures from TCR beta sequences and from how often those sequences occurred across donors. The study combined high-throughput TCR immunosequencing, statistical association of individual TCRs with disease status, and machine learning to predict cytomegalovirus infection status. An earlier analysis of roughly 600 of the donors used high-throughput TCR beta sequencing to judge whether each TCR beta V gene segment behaved as functional or pseudogenic. The study aimed to test whether signatures of past pathogen exposure could be identified by cataloging public T cell receptors. An early release that covered 640 HLA-typed donors contained around 300 gigabases of sequencing data and 70 million to 100 million unique TCR sequences. Both class I and class II loci were covered by HLA typing, at four-digit resolution. Four to six DR-DQ haplotypes were handled as single units for association and clustering, since linkage in the cohort was strong. A later genetic analysis used genome-wide SNP genotypes for about three fifths of the roughly 700 donors, treating that subset as a discovery cohort. Every repertoire in the discovery cohort had been generated on one and the same sequencing platform. Using immunosequencing, the study profiled T cell repertoires from about 610 subjects and related those repertoires to cytomegalovirus serostatus. A separate validation cohort of 100 to 150 different subjects was used in addition to the roughly 670-subject first cohort. Typing coverage varied by locus: roughly 629-630 donors for A, B, C, DRB1 and DQB1; under 550 for DQA1; more than 600 for DPA1; some 470 for DPB1. Donor age, sex, ethnicity and CMV serostatus were compiled alongside the repertoire data. Among 300 to 500 genotyped donors of the cohort, an average of about 220,000 unique TCR beta nucleotide sequences was sequenced per donor, of which 15% to 20% were non-productive. Paper-wide results and their limitations: According to the authors, the approach could potentially be generalized to other disease states and immunological phenotypes. A later analysis found that HLA-associated TCR beta chains were more clonally expanded and had lower generation probabilities than equally common non-associated chains. A later analysis associated about 17,000 TCR beta sequences with specific HLA alleles at a false discovery rate of 0.05. This cohort had only TCR beta chains sequenced, and the lack of alpha or paired-chain data limited which features could be detected. The only immune exposure information available for the cohort was CMV serostatus. Roughly uniform sequencing depth across donors was assumed in presence/absence analyses, although this assumption may not hold. A later genetic analysis associated a missense DCLRE1C variant with V-gene and J-gene trimming of TCR beta chains, and an independent cohort replicated the association. Correlated functional status among segregating V segments might be attributable to linkage disequilibrium, but an unknown experimental factor could not be ruled out. In a later genetic analysis, fewer N-insertions in productive TCRs were reported among donors in an Asian-associated ancestry cluster than the roughly 710-donor mean. Because counts were too low, seventeen rarely observed V segments, including chromosome 9 orphons, were left out of the earlier analysis of approximately 500 of the donors. Most CMV-associated TCR beta chains appeared to be HLA-restricted in a later analysis, and the HLA associations seemed to be driven largely by CMV exposure. Cytomegalovirus status was reported to be diagnosed by the classifier with high specificity and sensitivity in both the original and validation cohorts. HLA typing was unavailable for some donors at each locus, so association tests used only the typed subset. The sequencing pipeline was judged likely to have produced a cluster of highly shared sequence variants as a technical artifact. Strong co-occurrence of HLA alleles, especially DR and DQ, made assigning TCR associations to individual alleles difficult. According to a later analysis, parvovirus B19, influenza, CMV and Epstein-Barr virus appeared linked to several top co-occurrence clusters. In a later analysis, TCR association rates were found to vary across HLA loci, with the most associated TCRs seen for DRB1 alleles and the fewest for HLA-C alleles. A further reported finding was that TCR beta sequences accurately predicted the HLA-A and HLA-B alleles for most subjects in the first cohort. Broadly in line with IMGT annotations, most TCR beta V segments showed up in productive rearrangements about 90% or about 30% of the time in an earlier analysis of under 700 of the donors. Most TCR sequences were observed very rarely across donors, whereas some public TCRs were present in many individuals. The study gave a list of under 200 TCR beta chains associated with cytomegalovirus. A few of the identified cytomegalovirus-associated TCR beta chains were confirmed in vitro to be specific for cytomegalovirus antigens.

This clone was detected once. Its antigen remains undetermined. No base-level quality is on record; no much larger clone is a single base apart. The cohort comprised approximately 700 healthy bone marrow donors. At the time of sampling, every cohort member was nominally healthy, though immune exposures that went unrecorded were likely present. The donor was CMV seronegative and was included in the group of a few hundred seronegative cohort members. Every donor gave a peripheral blood sample, and the peripheral blood mononuclear cells from that sample were used for TCR beta sequencing. Genomic DNA was extracted from the blood cell samples with the Qiagen DNeasy Blood Extraction Kit. Libraries were made using the immunoSEQ multiplex PCR assay. For the multiplex PCR, a mixture combining 60 forward primers for TCR Vbeta segments and 13 reverse primers for TCR Jbeta segments was used. The CDR3 region of rearranged TCR beta genes was amplified from genomic DNA with a multiplex PCR assay. The amplified TCR beta libraries were sequenced on the Illumina HiSeq System as 87-base-pair reads. Per the source publication's procedure: A later analysis tallied 70 million to 100 million unique TCR beta chains across the approximately 670 repertoires, and about 10 million of those chains were shared by two or more donors. Raw reads were error-corrected and collapsed into unique sequences with a nearest-neighbor algorithm that merged closely related sequences to remove PCR and sequencing errors. To assign V, D and J gene segments, CDR3 sequences were aligned to IMGT reference sequences. Each retained sequence needed at least a six-nucleotide match to both a V gene segment and a J gene segment. Rearrangements were called productive when the CDR3 lacked stop codons and stayed in frame with V and J; all others were non-productive. CDR3 was defined by IMGT convention, running from the second conserved V-encoded cysteine to the conserved J-encoded phenylalanine. The earlier analysis of 500 to 600 of the donors excluded sequences that lacked an unambiguous match to a single V gene segment. An earlier analysis of a few hundred of the donors called V segments functional above 56.7% productive rearrangements and segregating when the between-donor standard deviation exceeded 5%. To diagnose cytomegalovirus status from the catalog of TCR beta chain sequences, a statistical classification framework was built. In a later analysis, TCR nucleotide sequences were compared against IMGT/GENE-DB human TR gene sequences so that V and J genes could be assigned. A later analysis assigned CDR3 sequences and most-parsimonious VDJ recombination scenarios with the TCRdist pipeline. In a later analysis, each TCR beta chain was defined by its CDR3 amino acid sequence together with its V-gene family, and reads lacking a unique V-gene family were excluded. To address suspected cross-contamination and a sequencing artifact, a later analysis removed approximately 590 highly shared, low-generation-probability nucleotide sequences. In a later analysis, a clonal expansion index was calculated for each public chain from normalized within-repertoire ranks of inferred template counts. In a later analysis, generation probabilities were computed with a VDJ recombination model fitted to out-of-frame rearrangements, and the resulting probabilities were checked against IGoR. In a later analysis, TCR-TCR, TCR-HLA and TCR-CMV co-occurrence was scored with hypergeometric tests, and a repertoire-size bias correction was applied to TCR pairs. To estimate false discovery rates, a later analysis permuted the HLA or CMV assignments 20 times. In a later analysis, co-occurring TCRs were grouped with DBSCAN, and TCRdist sequence similarity was added when clustering was performed within HLA-allele-positive subsets. For co-occurrence clustering, repertoires with fewer than 30,000 or more than 120,000 public chains were excluded, along with five repertoires with anomalous nucleotide sharing. In its TCRdb copy, this immuneACCESS table keeps in-frame sequences only and misses some clones. Where compared with another copy, unresolved V genes explain less than half of these, and the others have no known cause. That table supplies the V and J calls and clone size; D and trimming were determined from the DNA. A total of 170,000 or so clones appear in this sample, over 75% of them only once. Of the sample, approximately 1.5% falls within the top ten clones.

Sequencing was done on a sample of PBMCs. The TCR comes from a woman aged 25 to 39 in good health and CMV-seronegative.

The CDR3 has the sequence CASSSPSGGSNTGELFF. The nucleotide sequence reads TGTGCCAGCAGCTCTCCTAGCGGGGGGTCGAACACCGGGGAGCTGTTTTTT. The chain employs TRBV7-3 and TRBJ2-2; 11 bases in between match TRBD2. The germline V gene specifies SGHTA as CDR1 and FQGTGA as CDR2. Inclusive of the bounding cysteine and phenylalanine, the CDR3 is 17 residues long. The sequence is cut down to CDR3 DNA, 51 bases in frame from base 1. Trimming leaves V shorter by 4 bases and J shorter by 0 bases, with the junction holding 4 bases beyond the gene matches.